These 10 T cell receptor beta chains were sequenced from one sample in a study of yellow fever vaccine responses in identical twins. TCRdb fed the RT-PCR reads into MiXCR, producing one record per CDR3 protein. The sample comprises under 12,000 distinct CDR3 sequences, around 77% of which are singletons, and roughly 7% rests with the top ten. The sample in question was T cells from blood (PBMCs), unsorted or a sorted subset (not recorded which), obtained before or after yellow fever vaccination (not recorded which). The receptors shown here come from a woman younger than 30 who received the yellow fever vaccine.

The rearrangement uses TRBV2 and TRBJ2-5; possible D gene TRBD2, 7 bases. Trimming took 0 bases from V and 5 from J, leaving 13 bases between them. This CDR3 contains 15 residues. Germline loops: CDR1 SNHLY, CDR2 FYNNEI. DNA for the CDR3: TGTGCCAGCAGTGAAGCGCTTGGGGGGGCTGAGACCCAGTACTTC. Translating it yields CASSEALGGAETQYF.

J is TRBJ2-7 and V is TRBV2, with D perhaps given as TRBD1 or TRBD2 (5 bases each). The germline gives CDR1 SNHLY, CDR2 FYNNEI. Deletions cut 3 bases from V and 1 base from J, with 10 bases between. The CDR3 runs 14 residues. CDR3 DNA: TGTGCCAGCAGTGATTATGAGGGGTCCTACGAGCAGTACTTC. Its translation: CASSDYEGSYEQYF.

The CDR3 nucleotides read TGCAGCGTTGAAGGACTAGCGGGGGGCCCAGATACGCAGTATTTT. Translation: CSVEGLAGGPDTQYF. The chain links TRBV29-1 to TRBJ2-3, with 13 bases matching TRBD2. After removal of 1 base from V and 4 bases from J, the junction contained 2 bases not matched to a gene. The CDR3 runs to 15 residues. CDR1 is SQVTM, CDR2 ANQGSEA, per germline.

This clonotype was counted once. One junction end does not reproduce the germline sequence, and a read error may be involved. The gene calls are TRBV3-1 and TRBJ2-2; D is possibly TRBD2 (7 bases). The CDR3 spans 15 residues. Germline-derived CDR1 and CDR2 are LGHDT and YNNKEL (reference sequence). The CDR3 DNA reads as TGTGCCAGCAGCCAAAAAACAGCTCCCCGGGGGGCGCTGTTTTTT. Encoded protein: CASSQKTAPRGALFF.

This clonotype came up a few times. V usage is TRBV5-1 and J usage is TRBJ1-2, with D possibly TRBD1 on 5 matching bases. The CDR3 spans 14 residues. V gave up 0 bases and J gave up 3 bases, with 9 bases separating them. Germline-derived CDR1 and CDR2 are SGHRS and YFSETQ. The CDR3 here is CASSLAGTDYGYTF. The CDR3 DNA sequence: TGCGCCAGCAGCTTGGCCGGGACGGACTATGGCTACACCTTC.

The chain recombines TRBV18 with TRBJ2-7; no clear D. Trimming left V 1 base short and J 3 bases short, with 16 bases between. The CDR3 has 16 amino acids. Per germline, CDR1 KGHSH and CDR2 LQKENI. The CDR3 DNA follows: TGTGCCAGCTCACCACATTCCATTCCCGGTCACTACGAGCAGTACTTC. Encoded protein: CASSPHSIPGHYEQYF.

The CDR3 here is CSARGTGDRPYEQYF. CDR3 in DNA: TGCAGTGCTAGAGGTACCGGGGACAGGCCCTACGAGCAGTACTTC. The chain recombines TRBV20-1 with TRBJ2-7; TRBD1 matches at 8 bases. The CDR3 extends over 15 amino acids. Germline CDR1 and CDR2: DFQATT and SNEGSKA (reference sequence). V gave up 1 base and J gave up 2 bases; unmatched junction bases: 7.

This chain uses TRBV12-3 or TRBV12-4 with TRBJ1-3; 9 nucleotides line up with TRBD1. CDR3 length: 15 amino acids. The V gene end was trimmed by 6 bases and the J gene end by 0 bases; junction bases not matched to a gene: 3. CDR3 DNA: TGTGCCAGCAGAAACAGGGGGCACTCTGGAAACACCATATATTTT. It codes for CASRNRGHSGNTIYF.

The genes are TRBV12-3 or TRBV12-4 and TRBJ2-7; D unclear. Trimming took 3 bases from V and 6 from J, leaving 6 bases between them. The CDR3 has 11 amino acids. The CDR3 reads CASSLGCEQYV. In nucleotides, the CDR3 is TGTGCCAGCAGTTTGGGTTGCGAGCAGTACGTC.

V and J are TRBV14 and TRBJ2-3; D unresolved. V was pared by 3 bases and J by 2 bases, with 12 bases between. Germline V gene sequence: CDR1 SGHDN, CDR2 FVKESK. The CDR3 covers 15 residues. Written as DNA, the CDR3 is TGTGCCAGCAGCCAGGGATTTTCTTACACAGATACGCAGTATTTT. It specifies CASSQGFSYTDTQYF.